The T cell receptor beta chain under discussion was sequenced for a study of blood T cell repertoires in COVID-19. The overall study: COVID-19 samples collected from the United States, Italy and Spain covered acute and convalescent phases.

The assay was immunoSEQ multiplex PCR, and TCRdb's table has in-frame clones only and misses some. The data contain about 310,000 clones, 89% of them singletons. This clone was counted only a few times. V shed 7 bases and J 3 bases; nucleotides not matched to a gene: 12. CDR1 is MNHEY, CDR2 SVGAGI, per germline. The CDR3 consists of 15 residues. The sequence derives from a middle-aged woman who had recovered from COVID-19. Sequencing input: PBMCs or T cells enriched from blood (not recorded which). This chain joins TRBV6-5 and TRBJ2-7; 7 bases are shared with TRBD1. In nucleotides, the CDR3 is TGTGCCAGCACCCTCCAAAGGGGACAGTTCTACGAGCAGTACTTC. Translating gives CASTLQRGQFYEQYF.